Below are 22 T cell receptor beta chains sequenced from a single sample in a study of breast tumors, draining lymph nodes, adjacent tissues. TCRdb ran MiXCR on the multiplex PCR reads and lists one entry per CDR3 protein. The table has fewer than 25,000 distinct CDR3 sequences, 41% seen once. Sequencing input: breast tumor tissue. These receptor sequences come from a female donor with breast cancer. Some clones in this sample may be carry-over from other donors' samples.

This clonotype qualifies as medium-sized (0.01 to 0.1%). The chain employs TRBV5-1 and TRBJ1-6, with D unclear. Germline lookup yields CDR1 SGHRS and CDR2 YFSETQ. Trimming pared 0 bases from V and 8 bases from J, leaving 9 bases between. There are 14 residues in the CDR3. This CDR3 reads CASSLGRVDSPLHF. CDR3 DNA sequence: TGCGCCAGCAGCTTGGGACGGGTTGATTCACCCCTCCACTTT.

This clonotype was seen repeatedly, ten times or more. The chain combines TRBV7-9 with TRBJ2-3, with D uncertain. Germline V lookup: CDR1 SEHNR, CDR2 FQNEAQ (reference sequence). The CDR3 loop spans 17 amino acids. V gave up 1 base and J gave up 4 bases, with 18 bases separating them. DNA for the CDR3: TGTGCCAGCAGCTTAGAACGGTCGCCTTCTCAACCAGATACGCAGTATTTT. Residues: CASSLERSPSQPDTQYF.

V is TRBV10-3 and J is TRBJ1-5; 11 bases are shared with TRBD1. Germline-derived CDR1 and CDR2 are ENHRY and SYGVKD. The junction had 9 bases not matched to a gene; V was cut back by 9 bases and J by 2 bases. The CDR3 is 16 residues long. The CDR3 sequence: CAMPGQGERGNQPQHF. The CDR3 DNA follows: TGTGCCATGCCGGGACAGGGGGAACGAGGCAATCAGCCCCAGCATTTT.

The rearrangement links TRBV10-2 to TRBJ2-3; D is tentatively TRBD1 or TRBD2 (5 bases each). Germline lookup yields CDR1 WSHSY and CDR2 SAAADI. V lost 6 bases and J lost 6, with 13 bases in between. This CDR3 is built from 13 residues. The CDR3 loop is CASRNRDVDTQYF. The CDR3, as DNA: TGCGCCAGCAGAAACCGGGACGTCGATACGCAGTATTTT.

The chain links TRBV2 to TRBJ2-1; 12 positions agree with TRBD2. This CDR3 has 15 residues. The V gene end was trimmed by 10 bases and the J gene end by 9 bases; junction bases not matched to a gene: 13. Germline V lookup: CDR1 SNHLY, CDR2 FYNNEI. CDR3 nucleotides: TGTGCCACCCCCAGACTAGCGGGAGAGGGTAGTGAGCAGTTCTTC. It yields the protein CATPRLAGEGSEQFF.

CDR3 coding DNA: TGTGCCAGCAGTTGGATGGGGCTAGCGCAAGAGACCCAGTACTTC. Protein sequence: CASSWMGLAQETQYF. The V and J genes are TRBV27 and TRBJ2-5; D is perhaps TRBD2 (6 bases). Germline V gene lookup returns CDR1 MNHEY and CDR2 SMNVEV (reference sequence). V was clipped by 4 bases and J by 2 bases, with 14 bases between them. The CDR3 length is 15 residues.

In this sample, this clonotype turned up a few times. The CDR3 DNA sequence: TGCAGCCACACTCAGACAGGGAATGAGCAGTTCTTC. Its protein is CSHTQTGNEQFF. The chain links TRBV29-1 to TRBJ2-1; 7 bases map to TRBD1. The CDR3 is made up of 12 amino acids. Germline trimming cut 8 bases from V and 7 bases from J; bases unmatched to any gene: 8. Germline CDR1 is SQVTM and CDR2 is ANQGSEA.

The rearrangement uses TRBV7-3 and TRBJ1-1; 9 bases align to TRBD1. The CDR3 extends over 15 amino acids. Germline loops: CDR1 SGHTA, CDR2 FQGTGA. V was clipped by 5 bases and J by 4 bases; unmatched bases: 8. In DNA form, the CDR3 reads TGTGCCAGCAGCGCCGAACAGGGGGCGCTCACTGAAGCTTTCTTT. Translation gives CASSAEQGALTEAFF.

This chain links TRBV10-3 with TRBJ1-3; the D gene is possibly TRBD1 (5 bases). Germline CDR1 ENHRY, CDR2 SYGVKD. The CDR3 contains 13 residues. Trimming took off 10 bases at V and 3 bases at J, with 13 bases between the two ends. CDR3 nucleotides: TGTGCCAGCCAGGGATCGCGTGGAAACACCATATATTTT. It specifies CASQGSRGNTIYF.

This clonotype was seen a few times. The V call is TRBV29-1, the J call TRBJ2-1; D gene unclear. CDR3 length equals 17 residues. CDR1 and CDR2 (germline): SQVTM, ANQGSEA. V was cut by 3 bases and J by 6 bases, with 24 bases left in between. The CDR3 DNA follows: TGCAGCGTTGAGTGGGTGGAGAGCTTAGGATATTCCAATGAGCAGTTCTTC. Amino acids: CSVEWVESLGYSNEQFF.

The chain has TRBV11-2 and TRBJ2-7; D unresolved. The V and J ends lost 0 bases and 2 bases respectively, with 8 bases between them. The CDR3 totals 14 residues. CDR1 is SGHAT, CDR2 FQNNGV, per germline. CDR3 in DNA: TGTGCCAGCAGCTTAGAACCATACCCCTACGAGCAGTACTTC. Its protein is CASSLEPYPYEQYF. Drawing the rest from reference TRBV11-2 and TRBJ2-7, the complete variable domain is EAGVAQSPRYKIIEKRQSVAFWCNPISGHATLYWYQQILGQGPKLLIQFQNNGVVDDSQLPKDRFSAERLKGVDSTLKIQPAKLEDSAVYLCASSLEPYPYEQYFGPGTRLTVT.

This clonotype is a singleton in its sample. The chain couples TRBV7-3 to TRBJ2-5, with TRBD2 matching 8 bases. Germline V gene lookup returns CDR1 SGHTA and CDR2 FQGTGA. The CDR3 totals 15 residues. The ends lost 2 bases at V and 4 bases at J; junction bases unmatched: 6. CDR3 region: CASSLRGGAVETQYF. The DNA for the CDR3 is TGTGCCAGCAGCTTACGGGGGGGCGCGGTAGAGACCCAGTACTTC.

At least ten counts were recorded for this clonotype. The J gene is TRBJ2-1, the V gene TRBV25-1; 8 bases are a match to TRBD2. The V gene end was trimmed by 1 base and the J gene end by 4 bases; junction bases not matched to a gene: 12. This CDR3 has 18 residues. Germline CDR1 reads MGHDK; CDR2 reads SYGVNS. CDR3 residues: CASSELKPTSATYNEQFF. The CDR3 DNA follows: TGTGCCAGCAGTGAATTGAAACCGACTAGCGCAACGTACAATGAGCAGTTCTTC. Looking up the rest from reference TRBV25-1 and TRBJ2-1 gives the full variable domain: EADIYQTPRYLVIGTGKKITLECSQTMGHDKMYWYQQDPGMELHLIHYSYGVNSTEKGDLSSESTVSRIRTEHFPLTLESARPSHTSQYLCASSELKPTSATYNEQFFGPGTRLTVL.

This clonotype was seen at least ten times. The rearrangement uses TRBV19 and TRBJ2-1; 15 nucleotides align to TRBD2. V lost 3 bases to trimming and J lost 7 bases; unmatched junction nucleotides: 22. Germline assignment: CDR1 LNHDA and CDR2 SQIVND (reference sequence). This CDR3 is built from 22 residues. The CDR3 nucleotides are TGTGCCAGTAGTATTGATCCCGTCGGACTAGCGGGAGGGCCGTCTCTAGTTAATGAGCAGTTCTTC. Its protein is CASSIDPVGLAGGPSLVNEQFF.

This clonotype turned up a few times. The rearrangement uses TRBV30 and TRBJ2-1; 10 bases line up with TRBD1. After removal of 3 bases from V and 4 bases from J, the junction contained 12 bases not matched to a gene. Germline CDR1 and CDR2: GTSNPN and SVGIG (reference sequence). The CDR3 loop spans 17 amino acids. CDR3 nucleotide sequence: TGTGCCTGGAGCCACCGGGACAGGGGAACGGTTTACAATGAGCAGTTCTTC. This sequence encodes CAWSHRDRGTVYNEQFF. The whole variable domain, filled in from reference TRBV30 and TRBJ2-1, reads SQTIHQWPATLVQPVGSPLSLECTVEGTSNPNLYWYRQAAGRGLQLLFYSVGIGQISSEVPQNLSASRPQDRQFILSSKKLLLSDSGFYLCAWSHRDRGTVYNEQFFGPGTRLTVL.

This clonotype is medium-sized. The chain joins TRBV20-1 to TRBJ2-5; 10 nucleotides agree with TRBD2. V lost 1 base and J lost 5; bases outside the gene matches: 7. In germline, CDR1 is DFQATT, CDR2 SNEGSKA (reference sequence). The CDR3 runs to 15 residues. Here the CDR3 DNA reads TGCAGTGCTAGAGTCAGCGGGAGGGCCTGGGAGACCCAGTACTTC. Encoded protein: CSARVSGRAWETQYF.

The chain uses TRBV5-1 and TRBJ2-6; TRBD1 matches at 12 bases. V lost 4 bases, J lost 2 bases, and 7 bases stayed unmatched. This CDR3 has 18 amino acids. Per the germline V gene, CDR1 is SGHRS and CDR2 is YFSETQ. This chain's CDR3 is CASSLSGTGGPGANVLTF. As DNA, the CDR3 is TGCGCCAGCAGCCTCAGCGGGACAGGGGGCCCTGGGGCCAACGTCCTGACTTTC.

The chain has TRBV20-1 and TRBJ1-4, with unresolved D. V lost 2 bases to trimming and J lost 6 bases, with 16 bases between them. Germline V lookup: CDR1 DFQATT, CDR2 SNEGSKA (reference sequence). The CDR3 extends over 15 amino acids. In nucleotides, the CDR3 is TGCAGTGCTAGATCCCTCCACGTCGGGTATGAAAAACTGTTTTTT. It yields the protein CSARSLHVGYEKLFF.

This clonotype is termed medium-sized (0.01 to 0.1%). The chain links TRBV5-6 to TRBJ2-6, with 7 nucleotides matching TRBD1. Germline assignment: CDR1 SGHDT and CDR2 YYEEEE. Unmatched junction bases numbered 6, after V lost 5 bases and J lost 4 bases. This CDR3 is 15 amino acids long. CDR3 coding DNA: TGTGCCAGCAGGAGACAGGGTTCCGGGGCCAACGTCCTGACTTTC. Translation: CASRRQGSGANVLTF.

This clonotype has a count of ten or more. The chain couples TRBV15 to TRBJ1-4; D possibly corresponds to TRBD1 (6 bases). Trimming cost V 1 base and J 8 bases, with 14 bases left between them. This CDR3 region has 15 residues. The germline V gene has CDR1 LNHNV and CDR2 YYDKDF (reference sequence). CDR3 in amino acids: CATSRGTEDSEKLFF. The DNA for the CDR3 is TGTGCCACCAGCAGAGGGACCGAGGACAGCGAAAAACTGTTTTTT. Using reference TRBV15 and TRBJ1-4 for the parts outside the CDR3, the full variable domain is DAMVIQNPRYQVTQFGKPVTLSCSQTLNHNVMYWYQQKSSQAPKLLFHYYDKDFNNEADTPDNFQSRRPNTSFCFLDIRSPGLGDTAMYLCATSRGTEDSEKLFFGSGTQLSVL.

This clonotype was recorded only once. J is TRBJ1-3 and V is TRBV10-1; D is unresolved. Germline V gene sequence: CDR1 WNHNN, CDR2 SYGVQD (reference sequence). The CDR3 extends over 11 amino acids. V gave up 8 bases and J gave up 3 bases, with 5 bases separating them. DNA of the CDR3: TGCGCCAGCGGTGGTGGAAACACCATATATTTT. Translating it yields CASGGGNTIYF.

This chain links TRBV29-1 with TRBJ1-2; D is unresolved. There are 14 residues in the CDR3. Germline V CDR1 and CDR2: SQVTM, ANQGSEA. Between the trimmed V and J ends, which lost 3 bases and 8 bases, there was a span of 19 bases. CDR3 sequence reads: CSVEFLAALDGYTF. The CDR3 nucleotides read TGCAGCGTTGAGTTTTTGGCAGCTTTAGACGGCTACACCTTC.